Listed here are 5 T cell receptor beta chains from one sample, sequenced in a study of identical twins. TCRdb called the 5' RACE reads again in MiXCR, with one record for every CDR3 protein. The top ten clones hold 0.25% to 0.3% of a sample with 1.5 million to 2 million distinct CDR3 sequences, less than 40% of them seen once. Sequenced material: cord blood. The receptors were gathered from a newborn girl in good health.

The J gene is TRBJ2-4, the V gene TRBV10-3; D is uncertain. Deletions cut 3 bases from V and 13 bases from J, with 19 bases between. CDR1 is ENHRY and CDR2 is SYGVKD in the germline V gene. The CDR3 runs 14 residues. The CDR3 protein is CAISELGSYNGQYF. The DNA of the CDR3 is TGTGCCATCAGTGAATTGGGCTCCTACAATGGGCAGTACTTC.

A few counts support this clonotype. Here the CDR3 DNA reads TGTGCCAGCAGCCCCGAGGGCCGTCCGGGCTACACCTTC. Translation: CASSPEGRPGYTF. V gene TRBV12-3 or TRBV12-4 combines with J gene TRBJ1-2, with no clear D. Trimming left V 6 bases short and J 8 bases short, with 16 bases between. The CDR3 spans 13 residues.

This clonotype was seen repeatedly, ten times or more. This chain joins TRBV7-8 and TRBJ1-4; weak D call: TRBD1 (6 bases). This CDR3 is 16 amino acids long. CDR1 is SGHVS, CDR2 FQNEAQ, per germline. Trimming cost V 0 bases and J 5 bases, with 13 bases left between them. The CDR3 DNA reads TGTGCCAGCAGCTTAGCTCCGACAGGACTGAATGAAAAACTGTTTTTT. It translates to CASSLAPTGLNEKLFF.

In DNA form, the CDR3 reads TGTGCCAGCAGCTTAGGAGCGCGGTCCTTCTACGAGCAGTACTTC. The encoded protein is CASSLGARSFYEQYF. The chain couples TRBV7-9 to TRBJ2-1; D unresolved. Gene TRBJ2-7 matches the end of the DNA better, so the J call may be wrong. From germline, CDR1 is SEHNR and CDR2 FQNEAQ (reference sequence). The CDR3 runs 15 residues.

The rearrangement uses TRBV5-1 and TRBJ2-3; TRBD2 aligns across 13 bases. V was clipped by 4 bases and J by 1 base; unmatched bases: 9. Per germline, CDR1 SGHRS and CDR2 YFSETQ. The CDR3 is made up of 18 amino acids. This CDR3 reads CASSTTSGGIYRTDTQYF. The CDR3 bases are TGCGCCAGCAGCACGACTAGCGGGGGGATATATCGCACAGATACGCAGTATTTT.